Listed here is a single T cell receptor beta chain. This entry comes from a study of patients and donors after allogeneic stem cell transplantation. From germline, CDR1 is LNHNV and CDR2 YYDKDF (reference sequence). Trimming stripped 0 bases from V and 0 bases from J, with 12 bases between. This CDR3 spans 16 amino acids. MiXCR was run by TCRdb on the RT-PCR reads, yielding one entry per CDR3 protein. The table shows about 960,000 distinct CDR3 sequences, with roughly 18% occurring only once. The sample consisted of blood, either unsorted or a sorted T cell fraction (not recorded which). The chain combines TRBV15 with TRBJ2-7; unclear D gene. The receptor's source is a human donor who was either an allogeneic HSCT recipient or a stem cell or donor lymphocyte infusion donor (not recorded which). It is not recorded whose cells these are; they may come from a transplant donor. The CDR3 DNA reads as TGTGCCACCAGCAGAGATCCTCTCAAGAGCTCCTACGAGCAGTACTTC. Residues: CATSRDPLKSSYEQYF.